The entry that follows covers one T cell receptor beta chain sequence. As yet, its antigen is unknown. A CD45RA-negative memory subset and a CD45RA+ naive subset were separated from the CD4+ cells. Germline values: CDR1 MNHEY, CDR2 SVGAGI. The CDR3 runs to 15 residues. The V segment lost 0 bases and the J segment 4 bases; nucleotides outside the gene matches: 5. The sample is drawn from a study of shared clonotypes between healthy human individuals. The data were produced by immunoSEQ multiplex PCR, yet TCRdb's version contains in-frame clones alone and is incomplete. The sample holds about 1 million clones, roughly 80% seen once. The study's findings and limits: Donor scarcity curtailed the genetic and exposure-history diversity represented herein. It was the non-shared clonotypes that had lower generation probabilities than clonotypes shared by all four donors. Across a few donors, naive CD4 shared around 5.4%, naive CD8 more than 3%, memory CD4 2% to 2.5%, memory CD8 0.4% to 0.5%.

The V and J genes are TRBV6-5 and TRBJ2-7; 8 bases map to TRBD1. This clonotype was obtained from a man between 18 and 29 years old in good health. The sequenced sample consisted of memory CD4+ T cells sorted from blood. The subset: CD45RA-negative fraction. CDR3 region: CASSYSQGARYEQYF. CDR3 bases: TGTGCCAGCAGTTACTCGCAGGGGGCAAGATACGAGCAGTACTTC.